The T cell receptor (beta chain) described here comes from a study of beta chain features in type 1 diabetes (dated by TCRdb to between 2018 and 2020). As for the study more broadly: Patients and healthy donors did not differ in mean age, gender distribution, total cell number or subset yield. Across all samples, about 110 million sorted cells were examined, and cell number per subset correlated strongly with RNA yield. In the study, recently diagnosed type 1 diabetes patients and matched healthy donors were compared on the TCRB repertoires of their sorted circulating CD4+ T cell subsets. Whereas all 30 or so donors provided naive and central memory subsets, regulatory and stem cell-like memory subsets were isolated from just 8 patients and roughly eight healthy donors. The paper as a whole reports these results and caveats: Naive, central memory and regulatory TCRB repertoires appeared to be more similar among patients than among healthy donors. Because cDNA rather than genomic DNA was sequenced, highly expressing activated cells could have been over-represented, although no difference in activation and CD3 levels was found between groups. Only small numbers of individuals were included in the HLA sub-analyses, which left unresolved whether HLA type had any influence on TCRB rearrangement. In all four CD4+ subsets, TCRB CDR3 length was moderately but significantly shorter in type 1 diabetes patients. PCR may preferentially amplify shorter templates, but because patient and control samples were amplified and corrected together, any resulting skew would affect both groups equally. Fewer insertions and more nucleotide deletions at VDJ recombination sites were observed in patients with type 1 diabetes, implying thymic rearrangement abnormalities.

The entire isolated RNA was reverse transcribed using the High Capacity cDNA Reverse Transcription Kit, and thus expressed TCRB transcripts were sequenced. Deep immunoSEQ sequencing was performed on naive, central memory and regulatory T cell samples, with an average of roughly 3.6 million total reads per sample. Sorted cells were lysed in RLT buffer and RNA was extracted with DNase-treated RNeasy Micro or Mini kits, depending on cell number. To prevent cross-contamination, each cell subset was processed individually, whereas patient and healthy donor samples were processed jointly. Using the immunoSEQ multiplex PCR, TCRB sequences were amplified from cDNA into 87-bp fragments spanning the CDR3 region. Sequencing of the amplicons was done on the Illumina HiSeq platform. On the study's bioinformatics: PCR bias was corrected computationally using synthetic template baselines, and reads within Hamming distance 2 were collapsed, with unmergeable singletons discarded. Reads were aligned against IMGT so that V, D and J genes, CDR3 length and insertions or deletions at six rearrangement sites could be assigned. Within each subset, clonotype counts were normalized to sorted cell number, after which true diversity and Gini coefficients were computed with the tcR R package. The overlap coefficient, calculated on TCRB nucleotide sequences, was used to quantify repertoire sharing. The table comes from immuneACCESS by way of TCRdb, which keeps in-frame sequences with V and J called. Part of the clones is missing from these tables; in studies checked, under half for an unresolved V gene and the rest for unknown reasons. Clonal size and the V and J genes are those of that table, whereas D and trimming came from the DNA. The sample table shows 120,000 or so clones, and roughly 17% are seen once. The ten largest clones represent roughly 2.6% of the sample.

Concerning this clone: The clone's antigen remains unknown. Base qualities were left out, and no much larger clone turns up one base away.

The germline V gene gives CDR1 as MNHEY and CDR2 as SVGAGI. V loses 1 base of germline sequence and J loses 6 bases, and the interval between the two ends is 13 bases. The CDR3 runs 14 residues from the cysteine to the phenylalanine. Only CDR3 DNA is held: 42 bases, read in frame from base 1. From each donor, a single peripheral blood sample of about 100 mL on average was drawn into heparinised tubes. A BD FACSAria II was used to sort naive, central memory, regulatory and stem cell-like memory CD4+ T cells with a panel that included CD45RO, CCR7, CD25, CD127, CD95 and CD27. Every sorted population had a purity above 98%. PBMCs were separated immediately by Lymphoprep density gradient centrifugation and were stained directly, without being cultured. So that batch effects would be minimized, each experiment stained and sorted samples in pairs, pairing one healthy donor with one patient.

The V and J genes are TRBV6-5 and TRBJ2-7; a tentative D match to TRBD1 spans 5 bases. This TCR was recovered from a man aged 18 to 29 with type 1 diabetes. The sequencing input was central memory CD4+ T cells from blood. The nucleotides are TGTGCCAGCAGTTACTACAGGACGCCACTCGAGCAGTACTTC. Its protein is CASSYYRTPLEQYF.